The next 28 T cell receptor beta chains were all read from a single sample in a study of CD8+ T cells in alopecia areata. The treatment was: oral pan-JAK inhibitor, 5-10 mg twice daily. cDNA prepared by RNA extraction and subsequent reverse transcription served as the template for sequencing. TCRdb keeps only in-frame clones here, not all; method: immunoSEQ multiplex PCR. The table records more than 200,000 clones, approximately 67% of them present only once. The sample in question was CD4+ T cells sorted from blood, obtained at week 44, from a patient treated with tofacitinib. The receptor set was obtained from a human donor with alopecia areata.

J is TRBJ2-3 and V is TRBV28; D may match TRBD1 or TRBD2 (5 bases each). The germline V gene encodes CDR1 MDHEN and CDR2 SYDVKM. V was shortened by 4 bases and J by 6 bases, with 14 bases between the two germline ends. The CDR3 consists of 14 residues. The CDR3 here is CASSSTEGWDTQYF. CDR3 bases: TGTGCCAGCAGTTCGACAGAGGGTTGGGATACGCAGTATTTT.

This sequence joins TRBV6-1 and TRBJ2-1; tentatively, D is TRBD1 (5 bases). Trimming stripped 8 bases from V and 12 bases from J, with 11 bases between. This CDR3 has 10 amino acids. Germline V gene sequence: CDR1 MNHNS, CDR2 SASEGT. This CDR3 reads CASQGEGQFF. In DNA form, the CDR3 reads TGTGCCAGCCAAGGGGAAGGGCAGTTCTTC.

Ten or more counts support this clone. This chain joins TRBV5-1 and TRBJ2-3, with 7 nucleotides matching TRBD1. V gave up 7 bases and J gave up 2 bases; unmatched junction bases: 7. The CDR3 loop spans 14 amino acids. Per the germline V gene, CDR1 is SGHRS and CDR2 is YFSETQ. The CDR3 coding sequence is TGCGCCAGCCGGGGACAGATAAACACAGATACGCAGTATTTT. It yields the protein CASRGQINTDTQYF.

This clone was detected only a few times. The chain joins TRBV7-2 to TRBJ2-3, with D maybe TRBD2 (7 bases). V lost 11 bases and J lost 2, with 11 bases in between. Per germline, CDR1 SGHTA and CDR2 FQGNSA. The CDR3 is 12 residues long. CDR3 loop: CAGRGDTDTQYF. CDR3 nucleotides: TGTGCCGGGAGGGGGGACACAGATACGCAGTATTTT.

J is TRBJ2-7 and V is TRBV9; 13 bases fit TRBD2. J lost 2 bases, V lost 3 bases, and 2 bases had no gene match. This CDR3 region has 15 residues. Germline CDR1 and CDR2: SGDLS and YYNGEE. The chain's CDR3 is CASSGTSGGTYEQYF. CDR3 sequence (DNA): TGTGCCAGCAGCGGGACTAGCGGGGGTACCTACGAGCAGTACTTC. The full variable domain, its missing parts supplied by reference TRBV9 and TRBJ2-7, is DSGVTQTPKHLITATGQRVTLRCSPRSGDLSVYWYQQSLDQGLQFLIQYYNGEERAKGNILERFSAQQFPDLHSELNLSSLELGDSALYFCASSGTSGGTYEQYFGPGTRLTVT.

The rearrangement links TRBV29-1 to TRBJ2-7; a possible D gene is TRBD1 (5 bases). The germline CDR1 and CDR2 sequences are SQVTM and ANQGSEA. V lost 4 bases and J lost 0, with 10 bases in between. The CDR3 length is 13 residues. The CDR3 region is CSVALQASYEQYF. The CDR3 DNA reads TGCAGCGTTGCCCTACAGGCCTCCTACGAGCAGTACTTC.

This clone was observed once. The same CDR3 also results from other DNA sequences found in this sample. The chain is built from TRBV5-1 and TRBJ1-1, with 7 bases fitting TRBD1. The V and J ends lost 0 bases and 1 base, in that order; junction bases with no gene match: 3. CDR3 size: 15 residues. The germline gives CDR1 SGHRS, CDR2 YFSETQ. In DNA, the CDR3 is TGCGCCAGCAGCTTGGATCGGACAGGGAACACTGAAGCTTTCTTT. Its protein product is CASSLDRTGNTEAFF.

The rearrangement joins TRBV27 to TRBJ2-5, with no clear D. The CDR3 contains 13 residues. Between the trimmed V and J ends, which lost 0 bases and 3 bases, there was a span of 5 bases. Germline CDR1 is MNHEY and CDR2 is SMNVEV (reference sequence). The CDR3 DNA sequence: TGTGCCAGCAGTTTATCCAAGAAAGAGACCCAGTACTTC. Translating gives CASSLSKKETQYF.

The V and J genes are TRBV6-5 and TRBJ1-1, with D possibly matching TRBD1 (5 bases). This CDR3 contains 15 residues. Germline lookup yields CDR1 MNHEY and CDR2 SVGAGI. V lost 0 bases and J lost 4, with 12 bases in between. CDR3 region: CASSYSEGRSTEAFF. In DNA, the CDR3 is TGTGCCAGCAGTTACTCGGAGGGACGGAGCACTGAAGCTTTCTTT.

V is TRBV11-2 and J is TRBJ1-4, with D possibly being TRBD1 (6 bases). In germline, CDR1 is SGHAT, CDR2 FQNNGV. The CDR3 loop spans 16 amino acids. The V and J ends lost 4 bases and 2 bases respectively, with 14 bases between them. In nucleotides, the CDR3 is TGTGCCAGCAGCTCCGGCGTTGGGGGCACTAATGAAAAACTGTTTTTT. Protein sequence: CASSSGVGGTNEKLFF.

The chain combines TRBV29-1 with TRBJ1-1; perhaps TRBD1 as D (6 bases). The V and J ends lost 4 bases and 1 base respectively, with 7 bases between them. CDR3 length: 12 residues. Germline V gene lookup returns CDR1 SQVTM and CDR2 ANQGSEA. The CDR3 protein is CSVVGQNTEAFF. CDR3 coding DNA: TGCAGCGTTGTGGGACAGAACACTGAAGCTTTCTTT.

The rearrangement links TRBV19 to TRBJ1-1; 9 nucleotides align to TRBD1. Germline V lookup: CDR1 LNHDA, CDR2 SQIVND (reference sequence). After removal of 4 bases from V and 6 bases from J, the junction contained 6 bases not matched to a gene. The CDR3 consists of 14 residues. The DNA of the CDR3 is TGTGCCAGTAGTAGGGGACAGGGAGTCCCTGAAGCTTTCTTT. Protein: CASSRGQGVPEAFF. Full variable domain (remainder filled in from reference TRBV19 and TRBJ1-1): DGGITQSPKYLFRKEGQNVTLSCEQNLNHDAMYWYRQDPGQGLRLIYYSQIVNDFQKGDIAEGYSVSREKKESFPLTVTSAQKNPTAFYLCASSRGQGVPEAFFGQGTRLTVV.

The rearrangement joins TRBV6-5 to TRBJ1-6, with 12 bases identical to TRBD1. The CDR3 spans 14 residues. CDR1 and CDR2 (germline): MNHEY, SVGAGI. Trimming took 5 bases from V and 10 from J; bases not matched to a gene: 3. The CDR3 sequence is CASSLGTGGSPLHF. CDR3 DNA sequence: TGTGCCAGCAGTCTGGGGACAGGGGGCTCACCCCTCCACTTT.

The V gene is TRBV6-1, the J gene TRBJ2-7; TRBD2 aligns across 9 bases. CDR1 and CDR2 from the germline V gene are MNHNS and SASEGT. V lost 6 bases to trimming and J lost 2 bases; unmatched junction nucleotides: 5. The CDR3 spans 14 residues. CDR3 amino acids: CASRLAGPTYEQYF. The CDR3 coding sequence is TGTGCCAGCAGGCTAGCGGGACCTACCTACGAGCAGTACTTC.

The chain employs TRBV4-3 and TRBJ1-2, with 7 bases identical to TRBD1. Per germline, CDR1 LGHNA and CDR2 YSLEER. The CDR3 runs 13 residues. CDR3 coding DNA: TGCGCTTCAGCCAGGGGGGCGGGTTATGGCTACACCTTC. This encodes CASARGAGYGYTF.

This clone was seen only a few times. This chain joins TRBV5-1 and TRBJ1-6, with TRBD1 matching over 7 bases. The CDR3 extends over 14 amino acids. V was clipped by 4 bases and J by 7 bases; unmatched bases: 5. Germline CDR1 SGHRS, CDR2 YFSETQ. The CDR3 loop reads CASSHGTENSPLHF. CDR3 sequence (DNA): TGCGCCAGCAGCCACGGGACAGAGAATTCACCCCTCCACTTT. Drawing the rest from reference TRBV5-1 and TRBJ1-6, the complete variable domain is KAGVTQTPRYLIKTRGQQVTLSCSPISGHRSVSWYQQTPGQGLQFLFEYFSETQRNKGNFPGRFSGRQFSNSRSEMNVSTLELGDSALYLCASSHGTENSPLHFGNGTRLTVT.

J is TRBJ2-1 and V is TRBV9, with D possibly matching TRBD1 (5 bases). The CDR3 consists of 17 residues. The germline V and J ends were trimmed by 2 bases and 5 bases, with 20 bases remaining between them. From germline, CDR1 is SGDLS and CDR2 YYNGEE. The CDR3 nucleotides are TGTGCCAGCAGCGTTGGTACCCTCGGCAGGGCAGACAATGAGCAGTTCTTC. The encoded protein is CASSVGTLGRADNEQFF.

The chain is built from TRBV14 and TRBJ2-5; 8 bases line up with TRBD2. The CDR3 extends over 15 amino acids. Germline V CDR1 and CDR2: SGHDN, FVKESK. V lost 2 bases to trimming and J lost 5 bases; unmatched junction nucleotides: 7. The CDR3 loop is CASSQFSGVGETQYF. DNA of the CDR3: TGTGCCAGCAGCCAATTTAGCGGGGTAGGGGAGACCCAGTACTTC.

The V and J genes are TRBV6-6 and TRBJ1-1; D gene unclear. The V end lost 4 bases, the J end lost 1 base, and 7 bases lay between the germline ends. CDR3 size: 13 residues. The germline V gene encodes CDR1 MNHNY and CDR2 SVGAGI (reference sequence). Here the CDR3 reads CASSLEPNTEAFF. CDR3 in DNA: TGTGCCAGCAGTTTAGAGCCGAACACTGAAGCTTTCTTT.

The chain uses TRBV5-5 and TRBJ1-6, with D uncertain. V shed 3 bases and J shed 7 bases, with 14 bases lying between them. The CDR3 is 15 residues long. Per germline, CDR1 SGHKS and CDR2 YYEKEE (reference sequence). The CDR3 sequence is CASSWDGRSNSPLHF. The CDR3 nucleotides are TGTGCCAGCAGCTGGGATGGACGTTCCAATTCACCCCTCCACTTT. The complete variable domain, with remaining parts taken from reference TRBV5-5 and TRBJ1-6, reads DAGVTQSPTHLIKTRGQQVTLRCSPISGHKSVSWYQQVLGQGPQFIFQYYEKEERGRGNFPDRFSARQFPNYSSELNVNALLLGDSALYLCASSWDGRSNSPLHFGNGTRLTVT.

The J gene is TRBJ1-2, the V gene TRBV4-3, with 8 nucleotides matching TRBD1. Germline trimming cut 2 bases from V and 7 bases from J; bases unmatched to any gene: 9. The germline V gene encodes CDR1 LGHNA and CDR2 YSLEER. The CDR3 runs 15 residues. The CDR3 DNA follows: TGCGCCAGCAGCCAAAACCTGGACAGGGTGATTGGCTACACCTTC. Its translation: CASSQNLDRVIGYTF.

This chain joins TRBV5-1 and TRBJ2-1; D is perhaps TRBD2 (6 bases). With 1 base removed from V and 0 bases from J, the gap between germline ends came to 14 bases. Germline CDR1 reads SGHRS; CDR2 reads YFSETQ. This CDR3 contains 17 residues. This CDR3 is CASSLSPGLGSYNEQFF. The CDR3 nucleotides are TGCGCCAGCAGCTTGTCTCCGGGACTCGGCTCCTACAATGAGCAGTTCTTC.

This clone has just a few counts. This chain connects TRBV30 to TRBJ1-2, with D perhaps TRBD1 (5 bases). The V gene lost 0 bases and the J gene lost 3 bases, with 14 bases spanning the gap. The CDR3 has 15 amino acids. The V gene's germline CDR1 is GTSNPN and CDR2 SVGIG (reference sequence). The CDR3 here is CAWSVSGSGYYGYTF. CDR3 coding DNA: TGTGCCTGGAGTGTATCAGGGTCGGGGTACTATGGCTACACCTTC.

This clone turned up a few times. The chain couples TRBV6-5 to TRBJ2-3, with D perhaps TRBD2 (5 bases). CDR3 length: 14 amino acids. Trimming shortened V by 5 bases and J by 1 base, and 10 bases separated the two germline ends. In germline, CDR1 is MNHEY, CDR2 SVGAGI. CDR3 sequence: CASSPGSRTDTQYF. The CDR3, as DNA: TGTGCCAGCAGTCCGGGGAGCCGCACAGATACGCAGTATTTT.

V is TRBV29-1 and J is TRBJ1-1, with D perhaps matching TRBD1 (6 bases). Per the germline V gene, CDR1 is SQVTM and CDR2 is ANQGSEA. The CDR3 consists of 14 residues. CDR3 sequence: CSWTQTGTATEAFF. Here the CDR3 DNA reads TGCAGTTGGACCCAGACAGGTACGGCCACTGAAGCTTTCTTT.

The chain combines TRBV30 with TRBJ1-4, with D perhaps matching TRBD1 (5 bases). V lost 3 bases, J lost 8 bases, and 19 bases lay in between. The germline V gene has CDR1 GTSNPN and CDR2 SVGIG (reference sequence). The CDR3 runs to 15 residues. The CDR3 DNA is TGTGCCTGGAGCGGGGACCCGGGGGGAAGGGAAAAACTGTTTTTT. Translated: CAWSGDPGGREKLFF. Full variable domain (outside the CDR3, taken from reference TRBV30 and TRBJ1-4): SQTIHQWPATLVQPVGSPLSLECTVEGTSNPNLYWYRQAAGRGLQLLFYSVGIGQISSEVPQNLSASRPQDRQFILSSKKLLLSDSGFYLCAWSGDPGGREKLFFGSGTQLSVL.

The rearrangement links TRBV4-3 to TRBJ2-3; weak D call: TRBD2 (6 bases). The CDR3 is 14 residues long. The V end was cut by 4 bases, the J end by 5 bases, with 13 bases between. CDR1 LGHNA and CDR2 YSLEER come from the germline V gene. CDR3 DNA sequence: TGCGCCAGCAGCCCGGCGGGGAAGGGAGATACGCAGTATTTT. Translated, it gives CASSPAGKGDTQYF.

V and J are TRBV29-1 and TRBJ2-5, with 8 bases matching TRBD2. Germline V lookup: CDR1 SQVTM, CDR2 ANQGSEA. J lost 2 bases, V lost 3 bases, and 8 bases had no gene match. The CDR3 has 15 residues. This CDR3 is CSVDTGGGPQETQYF. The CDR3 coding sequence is TGCAGCGTTGATACTGGCGGGGGGCCGCAAGAGACCCAGTACTTC.